These 19 T cell receptor beta chains were all obtained from the same sample, sequenced in a study of T cell changes during pregnancy in multiple sclerosis. Sequencing used immunoSEQ multiplex PCR; TCRdb keeps in-frame clones, though not all of them. The sample includes approximately 35,000 clones, around 92% of them seen just once. Sample: PBMCs (not recorded whether the cells were cultured). These receptors came from a female donor with multiple sclerosis, enrolled in a pregnancy study.

The chain is built from TRBV12-1 and TRBJ1-2. TRBV12-1 is a pseudogene locus. This CDR3 spans 14 amino acids. The DNA for the CDR3 is TGTGCCAGCAGCTTCGGGGTCCTTCACTATGGCTACACCTTC. As protein: CASSFGVLHYGYTF.

In DNA form, the CDR3 reads TGCAGCACTCAAAAGGACAGGGGGCCTTACAATGAGCAGTTCTTC. It codes for CSTQKDRGPYNEQFF. The chain couples TRBV29-1 to TRBJ2-1; 11 positions agree with TRBD1. The CDR3 totals 15 residues. CDR1 is SQVTM, CDR2 ANQGSEA, per germline. With V trimmed by 8 bases and J by 4 bases, 10 bases remained unmatched.

This clone appeared a single time. The chain employs TRBV4-1 and TRBJ1-5; D remains ambiguous. The germline V gene has CDR1 MGHRA and CDR2 YSYEKL. Deletions cut 0 bases from V and 9 bases from J, with 12 bases between. This CDR3 has 14 amino acids. The CDR3 loop is CASSQDREGRPQHF. CDR3 bases: TGCGCCAGCAGCCAAGATCGGGAGGGAAGGCCCCAGCATTTT.

The CDR3 sequence: CASSLALTTNEKLFF. DNA for the CDR3: TGTGCCAGCAGCTTAGCCCTAACAACTAATGAAAAACTGTTTTTT. The chain couples TRBV7-9 to TRBJ1-4; D unclear. The V end was cut by 0 bases, the J end by 0 bases, with 5 bases between. CDR3 length: 15 amino acids. The germline V gene encodes CDR1 SEHNR and CDR2 FQNEAQ (reference sequence).

The J gene is TRBJ2-3, the V gene TRBV5-1; TRBD2 agrees at 8 bases. V lost 5 bases to trimming and J lost 5 bases; unmatched junction nucleotides: 7. CDR1 SGHRS and CDR2 YFSETQ come from the germline V gene. The CDR3 is 14 residues long. CDR3 amino acids: CASREAGAEDTQYF. CDR3 coding DNA: TGCGCCAGCAGGGAAGCGGGGGCGGAAGATACGCAGTATTTT.

V and J are TRBV7-2 and TRBJ1-2; 7 nucleotides line up with TRBD1. Losses at the gene ends were 1 base for V and 4 bases for J; bases not matched to a gene: 9. Germline V gene lookup returns CDR1 SGHTA and CDR2 FQGNSA. The CDR3 has 16 amino acids. CDR3 nucleotide sequence: TGTGCCAGCAGCTTAGGGCCTCGTGGGGACAGCTATGGCTACACCTTC. This translates into CASSLGPRGDSYGYTF.

This sequence joins TRBV7-3 and TRBJ2-1, with a possible D match to TRBD2 (6 bases). The CDR3 consists of 13 residues. V was pared by 8 bases and J by 5 bases, with 13 bases between. Looked up from germline, CDR1 is SGHTA and CDR2 is FQGTGA. The CDR3 loop is CASAPGLHNEQFF. The CDR3 coding sequence is TGTGCCAGCGCCCCGGGACTGCACAATGAGCAGTTCTTC.

This chain uses TRBV9 with TRBJ2-3, with 13 nucleotides matching TRBD2. J was trimmed by 0 bases and V by 4 bases; bases with no gene match: 5. Germline values: CDR1 SGDLS, CDR2 YYNGEE. CDR3 length: 17 residues. The CDR3 reads CASSTGLAGISTDTQYF. CDR3 nucleotide sequence: TGTGCCAGCAGCACGGGACTAGCGGGGATTAGCACAGATACGCAGTATTTT.

DNA for the CDR3: TGCGCCAGCAGCCAAAATGGGGACAGCCAAGAGACCCAGTACTTC. It codes for CASSQNGDSQETQYF. The chain combines TRBV4-3 with TRBJ2-5, with 7 positions matching TRBD1. J gave up 1 base and V 2 bases, and 4 bases lay outside the gene matches. Per the germline V gene, CDR1 is LGHNA and CDR2 is YSLEER. CDR3 size: 15 residues.

V and J are TRBV28 and TRBJ2-3; weak D call: TRBD2 (6 bases). Per germline, CDR1 MDHEN and CDR2 SYDVKM. This CDR3 spans 13 amino acids. V dropped 8 bases and J dropped 2 bases, with 11 bases sitting between them. The CDR3 here is CASGSGITDTQYF. In nucleotides, the CDR3 is TGTGCCAGCGGTAGCGGTATCACAGATACGCAGTATTTT.

This clone was seen only once. The CDR3 reads CASSAVRRALRRETQYF. The CDR3, as DNA: TGCGCCAGCAGCGCCGTACGGCGGGCCCTCCGACGGGAGACCCAGTACTTC. This chain uses TRBV5-1 with TRBJ2-5; D possibly corresponds to TRBD2 (5 bases). Germline V gene sequence: CDR1 SGHRS, CDR2 YFSETQ. Trimming cost V 4 bases and J 5 bases, with 24 bases left between them. The CDR3 spans 17 residues.

The V call is TRBV10-2, the J call TRBJ2-7, with 7 bases matching TRBD1. Losses at the gene ends were 4 bases for V and 6 bases for J; bases not matched to a gene: 3. Per the germline V gene, CDR1 is WSHSY and CDR2 is SAAADI. The CDR3 runs to 12 residues. The CDR3 protein is CASSVSGGEQYF. The DNA of the CDR3 is TGCGCCAGCAGTGTATCAGGGGGCGAGCAGTACTTC.

The CDR3 is CASSLAGGAETQYF. The CDR3 DNA reads TGTGCCAGCAGTTTAGCGGGAGGAGCGGAGACCCAGTACTTC. V is TRBV7-3 and J is TRBJ2-5; 10 bases map to TRBD2. Germline-derived CDR1 and CDR2 are SGHTA and FQGTGA. The CDR3 is made up of 14 amino acids. The junction had 6 bases not matched to a gene; V was cut back by 6 bases and J by 5 bases. Variable domain in full (rest from reference TRBV7-3 and TRBJ2-5): GAGVSQTPSNKVTEKGKYVELRCDPISGHTALYWYRQSLGQGPEFLIYFQGTGAADDSGLPNDRFFAVRPEGSVSTLKIQRTERGDSAVYLCASSLAGGAETQYFGPGTRLLVL.

The chain is built from TRBV9 and TRBJ2-1, with TRBD2 matching over 7 bases. V gave up 0 bases and J gave up 3 bases; unmatched junction bases: 6. This CDR3 is built from 16 residues. Germline CDR1 SGDLS, CDR2 YYNGEE. The CDR3 bases are TGTGCCAGCAGCGTAGAGCTGGGCGGGAGCTACAATGAGCAGTTCTTC. Encoded protein: CASSVELGGSYNEQFF.

The chain has TRBV2 and TRBJ1-1, with 8 bases identical to TRBD1. The CDR3 totals 15 residues. Germline V gives CDR1 SNHLY, CDR2 FYNNEI. Germline trimming cut 3 bases from V and 4 bases from J; bases unmatched to any gene: 7. CDR3 loop: CASSEIMDRVTEAFF. The CDR3 coding sequence is TGTGCCAGCAGTGAGATCATGGACAGGGTCACTGAAGCTTTCTTT. The full variable domain, rest sourced from reference TRBV2 and TRBJ1-1, is EPEVTQTPSHQVTQMGQEVILRCVPISNHLYFYWYRQILGQKVEFLVSFYNNEISEKSEIFDDQFSVERPDGSNFTLKIRSTKLEDSAMYFCASSEIMDRVTEAFFGQGTRLTVV.

The chain has TRBV7-6 and TRBJ2-3; possible D gene TRBD2, 5 bases. The ends were cut back, 1 base at V and 4 bases at J, with 9 bases in the middle. This CDR3 region has 14 residues. CDR1 is SGHVS and CDR2 is FNYEAQ in the germline V gene. CDR3 nucleotides: TGTGCCAGCAGCTTAGGTCTAGCCTCAGATACGCAGTATTTT. Translating it yields CASSLGLASDTQYF.

The chain joins TRBV9 to TRBJ2-3; D unclear. CDR3 size: 15 residues. Germline CDR1 reads SGDLS; CDR2 reads YYNGEE. V dropped 3 bases and J dropped 0 bases, with 11 bases sitting between them. CDR3 sequence reads: CASSEETPSTDTQYF. CDR3 in DNA: TGTGCCAGCAGCGAGGAGACACCTAGCACAGATACGCAGTATTTT.

CDR3 in amino acids: CASSQPGGRDQPQHF. As DNA, the CDR3 is TGTGCCAGCAGCCAACCGGGAGGGAGGGATCAGCCCCAGCATTTT. The rearrangement joins TRBV7-2 to TRBJ1-5; D remains ambiguous. CDR1 is SGHTA and CDR2 is FQGNSA in the germline V gene. This CDR3 contains 15 residues. V was trimmed by 5 bases and J by 5 bases, leaving 16 bases between them.

V usage is TRBV30 and J usage is TRBJ1-3; no reliable D call. The germline V gene has CDR1 GTSNPN and CDR2 SVGIG (reference sequence). This CDR3 region has 13 residues. V was shortened by 5 bases and J by 0 bases, with 8 bases between the two germline ends. CDR3 amino acids: CAWCGFSGNTIYF. DNA of the CDR3: TGTGCCTGGTGCGGGTTCTCTGGAAACACCATATATTTT.